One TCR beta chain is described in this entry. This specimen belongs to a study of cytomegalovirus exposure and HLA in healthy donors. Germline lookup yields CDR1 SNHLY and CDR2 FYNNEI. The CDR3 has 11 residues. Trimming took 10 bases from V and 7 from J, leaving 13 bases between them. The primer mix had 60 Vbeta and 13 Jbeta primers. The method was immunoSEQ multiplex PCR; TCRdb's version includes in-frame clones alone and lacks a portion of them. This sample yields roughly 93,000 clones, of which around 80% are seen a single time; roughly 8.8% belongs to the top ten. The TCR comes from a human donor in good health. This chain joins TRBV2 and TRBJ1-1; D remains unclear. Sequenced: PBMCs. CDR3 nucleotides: TGTGCCACCTTCCGGGGTTTTGAAGCTTTCTTT. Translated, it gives CATFRGFEAFF.